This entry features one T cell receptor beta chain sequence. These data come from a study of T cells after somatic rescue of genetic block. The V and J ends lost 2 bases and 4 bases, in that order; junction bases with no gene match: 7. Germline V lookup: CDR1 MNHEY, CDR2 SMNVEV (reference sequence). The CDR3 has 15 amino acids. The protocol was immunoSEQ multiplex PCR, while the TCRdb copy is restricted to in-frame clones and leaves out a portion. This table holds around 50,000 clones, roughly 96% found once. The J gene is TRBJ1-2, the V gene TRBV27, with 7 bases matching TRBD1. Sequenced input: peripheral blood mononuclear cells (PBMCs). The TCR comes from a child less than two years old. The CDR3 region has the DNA TGTGCCAGCAGTTTAAGGGGGACAGCTTCCTATGGCTACACCTTC. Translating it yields CASSLRGTASYGYTF.